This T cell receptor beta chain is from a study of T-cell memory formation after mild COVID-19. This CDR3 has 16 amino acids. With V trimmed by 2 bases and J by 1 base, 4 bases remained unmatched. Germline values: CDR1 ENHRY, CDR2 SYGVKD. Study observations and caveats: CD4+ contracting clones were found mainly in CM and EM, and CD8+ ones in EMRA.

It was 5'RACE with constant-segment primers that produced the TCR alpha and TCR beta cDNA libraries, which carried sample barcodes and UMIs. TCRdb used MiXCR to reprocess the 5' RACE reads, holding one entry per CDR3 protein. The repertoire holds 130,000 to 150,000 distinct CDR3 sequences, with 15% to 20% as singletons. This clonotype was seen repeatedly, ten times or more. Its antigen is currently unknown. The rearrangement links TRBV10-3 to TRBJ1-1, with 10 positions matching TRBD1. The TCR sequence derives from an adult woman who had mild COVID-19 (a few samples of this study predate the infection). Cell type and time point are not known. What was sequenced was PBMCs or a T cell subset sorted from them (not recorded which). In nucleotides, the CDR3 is TGTGCCATCAGTGAGGACAGGGGGCATGGGAACACTGAAGCTTTCTTT. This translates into CAISEDRGHGNTEAFF.